This T cell receptor beta chain was captured by sequencing in a study of shared clonotypes between healthy human individuals. Produced via immunoSEQ multiplex PCR; TCRdb's table is partial and in-frame only. The sample gives roughly 1,800,000 clones, less than 95% of which show up once; more than 0.95% is in the top ten. As defined, naive CD8 cells were CD45RO-negative and positively selected for CCR7, with terminally differentiated effector memory CD45RA+ cells excluded. Material: naive CD8+ T cells sorted from blood. This TCR was recovered from a man younger than 35 in good health.

This chain's CDR3 is CSVLAYTGEQYF. The CDR3 DNA reads TGCAGCGTCTTGGCTTATACCGGGGAGCAGTACTTC. The chain carries TRBV29-1 and TRBJ2-7; D is unclear. This CDR3 has 12 residues. Trimming removed 6 bases at V and 7 bases at J, with 16 bases between. Germline V gene data show CDR1 as SQVTM and CDR2 as ANQGSEA.